This T cell receptor (beta chain) stems from a study of blood T cell repertoires in COVID-19. As for the study in general: The cDNA or gDNA used as material had been derived from T cells, B-cell-depleted T cells, or PBMCs.

This CDR3 is built from 13 residues. Germline-derived CDR1 and CDR2 are LNHDA and SQIVND (reference sequence). The V and J ends lost 10 bases and 4 bases respectively, with 13 bases between them. Authors' data handling: Estimates of nucleated cell counts were drawn from the amplification of reference gene primers. Using immunoSEQ multiplex PCR, the repertoire was profiled, and TCRdb retains in-frame clones only, with some absent. V, J and clone size are those of that table, while D and trimming were read from the DNA. The sample records tens of thousands of clones, roughly nine tenths being singletons.

The sequenced sample was peripheral blood. The clonotype originates from a man between 65 and 85 years old with active COVID-19. The chain uses TRBV19 and TRBJ1-4, with D possibly matching TRBD1 (6 bases). The CDR3 protein is CATRGRINEKLFF. Here the CDR3 DNA reads TGTGCCACCAGGGGACGGATTAATGAAAAACTGTTTTTT.